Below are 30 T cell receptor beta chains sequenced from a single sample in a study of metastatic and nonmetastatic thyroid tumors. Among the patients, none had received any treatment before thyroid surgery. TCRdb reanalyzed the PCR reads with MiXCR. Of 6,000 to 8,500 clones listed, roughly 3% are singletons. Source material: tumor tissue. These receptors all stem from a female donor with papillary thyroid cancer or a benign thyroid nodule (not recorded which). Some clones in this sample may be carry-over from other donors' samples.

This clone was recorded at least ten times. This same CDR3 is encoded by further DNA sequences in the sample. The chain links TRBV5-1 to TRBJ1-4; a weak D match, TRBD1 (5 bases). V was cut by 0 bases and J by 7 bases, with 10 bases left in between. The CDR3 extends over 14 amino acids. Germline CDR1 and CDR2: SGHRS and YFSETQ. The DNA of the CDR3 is TGCGCCAGCAGCTTGGTGGCTGGGGGTGAAAAACTGTTTTTT. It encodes CASSLVAGGEKLFF.

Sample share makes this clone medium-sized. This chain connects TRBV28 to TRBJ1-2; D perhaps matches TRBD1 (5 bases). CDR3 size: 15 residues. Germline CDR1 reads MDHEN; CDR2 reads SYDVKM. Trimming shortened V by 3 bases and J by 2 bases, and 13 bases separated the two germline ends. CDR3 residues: CASSFDRDDNYGYTF. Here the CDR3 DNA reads TGTGCCAGCAGTTTCGACCGGGACGACAACTATGGCTACACCTTC.

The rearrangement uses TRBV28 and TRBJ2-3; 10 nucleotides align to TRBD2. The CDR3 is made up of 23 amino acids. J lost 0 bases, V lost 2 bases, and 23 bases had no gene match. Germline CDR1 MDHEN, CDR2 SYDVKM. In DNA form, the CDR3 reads TGTGCCAGCAGTTTAGAGTACTTGGGGGAGCGGGAGGGACCCCCTTTTAGCACAGATACGCAGTATTTT. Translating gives CASSLEYLGEREGPPFSTDTQYF. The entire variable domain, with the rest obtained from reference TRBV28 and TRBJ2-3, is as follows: DVKVTQSSRYLVKRTGEKVFLECVQDMDHENMFWYRQDPGLGLRLIYFSYDVKMKEKGDIPEGYSVSREKKERFSLILESASTNQTSMYLCASSLEYLGEREGPPFSTDTQYFGPGTRLTVL.

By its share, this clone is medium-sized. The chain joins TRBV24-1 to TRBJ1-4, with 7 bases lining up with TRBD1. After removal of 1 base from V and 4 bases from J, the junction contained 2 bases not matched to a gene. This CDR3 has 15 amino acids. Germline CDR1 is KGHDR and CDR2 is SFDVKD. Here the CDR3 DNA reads TGTGCCACCAGTGATTTAGGGGACAGTAATGAAAAACTGTTTTTT. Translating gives CATSDLGDSNEKLFF.

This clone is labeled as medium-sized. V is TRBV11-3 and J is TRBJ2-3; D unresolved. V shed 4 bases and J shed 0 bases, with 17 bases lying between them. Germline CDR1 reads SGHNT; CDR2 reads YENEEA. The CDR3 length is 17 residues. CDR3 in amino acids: CASSYSQDQSSTDTQYF. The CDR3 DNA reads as TGTGCCAGCAGCTACTCTCAGGACCAGAGTAGCACAGATACGCAGTATTTT.

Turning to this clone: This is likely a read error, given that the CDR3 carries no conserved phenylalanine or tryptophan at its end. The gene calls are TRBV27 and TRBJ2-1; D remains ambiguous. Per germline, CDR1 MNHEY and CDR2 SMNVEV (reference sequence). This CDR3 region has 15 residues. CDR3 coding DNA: TGTACCAGCAGTCTTAGGTCTCTGGGGTACAATGAGCAGTTCGTC. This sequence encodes CTSSLRSLGYNEQFV.

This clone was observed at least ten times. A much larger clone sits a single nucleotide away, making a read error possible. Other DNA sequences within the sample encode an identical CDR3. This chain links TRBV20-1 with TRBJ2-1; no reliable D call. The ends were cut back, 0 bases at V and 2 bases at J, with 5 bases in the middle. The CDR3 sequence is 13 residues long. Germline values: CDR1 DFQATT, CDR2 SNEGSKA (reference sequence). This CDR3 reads CSAREGPYNEQFF. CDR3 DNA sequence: TGCAGTGCTAGAGAAGGCCCCTACAATGAGCAGTTCTTC.

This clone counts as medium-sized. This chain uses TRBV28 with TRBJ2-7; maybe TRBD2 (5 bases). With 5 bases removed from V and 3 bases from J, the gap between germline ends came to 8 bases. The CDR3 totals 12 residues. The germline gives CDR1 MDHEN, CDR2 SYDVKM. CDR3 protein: CASSTGNYEQYF. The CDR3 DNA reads TGTGCCAGCAGTACGGGAAACTACGAGCAGTACTTC.

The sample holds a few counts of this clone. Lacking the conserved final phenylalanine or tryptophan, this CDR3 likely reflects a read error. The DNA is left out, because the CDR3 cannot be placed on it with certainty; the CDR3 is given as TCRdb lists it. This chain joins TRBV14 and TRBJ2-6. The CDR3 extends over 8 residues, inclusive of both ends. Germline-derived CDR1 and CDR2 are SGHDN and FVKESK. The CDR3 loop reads CASSQARL.

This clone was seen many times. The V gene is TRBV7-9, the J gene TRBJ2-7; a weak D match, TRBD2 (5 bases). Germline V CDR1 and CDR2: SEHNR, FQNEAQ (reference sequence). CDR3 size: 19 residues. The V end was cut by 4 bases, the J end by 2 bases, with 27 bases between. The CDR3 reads CASSSTDGQGWSGTYEQYF. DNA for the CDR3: TGTGCCAGCAGCTCAACTGATGGGCAAGGGTGGAGCGGAACCTACGAGCAGTACTTC.

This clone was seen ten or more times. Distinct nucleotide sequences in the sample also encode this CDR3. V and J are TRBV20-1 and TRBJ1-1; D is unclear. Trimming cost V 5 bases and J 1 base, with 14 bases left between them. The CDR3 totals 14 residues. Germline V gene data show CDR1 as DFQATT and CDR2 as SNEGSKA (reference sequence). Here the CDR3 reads CSAWVTPSNTEAFF. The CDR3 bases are TGCAGTGCTTGGGTTACACCTTCGAACACTGAAGCTTTCTTT.

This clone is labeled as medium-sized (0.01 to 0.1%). In DNA form, the CDR3 reads TGCGCCAGCAGCCCTACCCGACAGGCCTCTGAAGCTTTCTTT. Residues: CASSPTRQASEAFF. This chain uses TRBV4-1 with TRBJ1-1, with a possible D match to TRBD1 (6 bases). The CDR3 loop spans 14 amino acids. Germline V gene data show CDR1 as MGHRA and CDR2 as YSYEKL. V shed 4 bases and J shed 6 bases, with 15 bases lying between them.

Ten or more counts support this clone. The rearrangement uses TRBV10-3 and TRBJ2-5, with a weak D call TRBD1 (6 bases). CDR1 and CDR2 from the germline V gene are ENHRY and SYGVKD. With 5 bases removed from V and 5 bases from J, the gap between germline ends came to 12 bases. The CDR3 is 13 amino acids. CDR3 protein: CAISSGDQETQYF. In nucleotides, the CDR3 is TGTGCCATCAGTTCAGGGGATCAGGAGACCCAGTACTTC.

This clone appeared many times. This CDR3 is CSAGLTGLGQPQHF. In DNA form, the CDR3 reads TGCAGTGCTGGCCTTACAGGGCTAGGTCAGCCCCAGCATTTT. The chain combines TRBV20-1 with TRBJ1-5, with a possible D match to TRBD1 (6 bases). Trimming shortened V by 5 bases and J by 6 bases, and 17 bases separated the two germline ends. Looked up from germline, CDR1 is DFQATT and CDR2 is SNEGSKA (reference sequence). The CDR3 has 14 residues.

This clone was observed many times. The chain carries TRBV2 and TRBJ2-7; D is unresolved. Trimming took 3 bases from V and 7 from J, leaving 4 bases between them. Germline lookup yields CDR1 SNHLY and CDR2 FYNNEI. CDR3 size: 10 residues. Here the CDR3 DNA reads TGTGCCAGCAGTGAGTTTGAGCAGTACTTC. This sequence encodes CASSEFEQYF.

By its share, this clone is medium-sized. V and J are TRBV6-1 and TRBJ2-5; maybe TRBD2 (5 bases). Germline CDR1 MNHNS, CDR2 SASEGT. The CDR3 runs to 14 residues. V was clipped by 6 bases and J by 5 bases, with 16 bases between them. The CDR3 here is CASRDLTGGETQYF. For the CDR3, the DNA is TGTGCCAGCAGAGATCTTACGGGCGGGGAGACCCAGTACTTC.

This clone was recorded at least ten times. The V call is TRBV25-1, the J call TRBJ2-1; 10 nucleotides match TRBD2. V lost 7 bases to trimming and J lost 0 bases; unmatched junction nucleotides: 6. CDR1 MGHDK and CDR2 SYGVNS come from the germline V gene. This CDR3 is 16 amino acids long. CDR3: CASTRTSGSSYNEQFF. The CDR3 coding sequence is TGTGCCAGCACACGGACTAGCGGAAGCTCCTACAATGAGCAGTTCTTC. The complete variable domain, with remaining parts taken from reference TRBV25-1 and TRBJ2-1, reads EADIYQTPRYLVIGTGKKITLECSQTMGHDKMYWYQQDPGMELHLIHYSYGVNSTEKGDLSSESTVSRIRTEHFPLTLESARPSHTSQYLCASTRTSGSSYNEQFFGPGTRLTVL.

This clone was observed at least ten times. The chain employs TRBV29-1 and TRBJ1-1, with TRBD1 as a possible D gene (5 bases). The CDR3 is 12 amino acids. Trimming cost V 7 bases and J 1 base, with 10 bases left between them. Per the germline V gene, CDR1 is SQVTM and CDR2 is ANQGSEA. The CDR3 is CSEGLQNTEAFF. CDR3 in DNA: TGCAGCGAGGGGTTACAGAACACTGAAGCTTTCTTT.

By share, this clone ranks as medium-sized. The DNA of the CDR3 is TGTGCCAGCCGGACCCGTAGGCGGCCCTATGGCTACACCTTC. Protein product: CASRTRRRPYGYTF. This chain joins TRBV6-1 and TRBJ1-2; D is unclear. The germline CDR1 and CDR2 sequences are MNHNS and SASEGT. The CDR3 totals 14 residues. Trimming pared 8 bases from V and 4 bases from J, leaving 17 bases between.

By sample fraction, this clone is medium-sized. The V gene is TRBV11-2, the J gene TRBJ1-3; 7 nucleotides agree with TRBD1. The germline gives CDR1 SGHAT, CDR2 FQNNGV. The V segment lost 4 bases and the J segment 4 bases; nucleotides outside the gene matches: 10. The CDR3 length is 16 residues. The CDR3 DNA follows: TGTGCCAGCAGCTCCTCTGGGACAGAGCGGGGAAACACCATATATTTT. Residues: CASSSSGTERGNTIYF.

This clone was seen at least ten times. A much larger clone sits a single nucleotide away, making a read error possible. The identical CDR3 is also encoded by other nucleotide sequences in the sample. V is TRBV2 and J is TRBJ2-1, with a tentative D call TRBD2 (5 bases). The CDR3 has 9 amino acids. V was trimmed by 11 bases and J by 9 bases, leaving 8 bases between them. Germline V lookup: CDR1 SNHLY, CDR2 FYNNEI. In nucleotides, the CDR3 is TGTGCCGAGGGCAGTGAGCAGTTCTTC. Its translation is CAEGSEQFF.

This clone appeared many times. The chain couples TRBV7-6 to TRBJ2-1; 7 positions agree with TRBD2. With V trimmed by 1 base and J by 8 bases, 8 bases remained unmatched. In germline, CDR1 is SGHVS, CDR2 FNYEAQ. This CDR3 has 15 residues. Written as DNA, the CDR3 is TGTGCCAGCAGCTTAGGGTGGGAGGGCCAGGATGAGCAGTTCTTC. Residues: CASSLGWEGQDEQFF.

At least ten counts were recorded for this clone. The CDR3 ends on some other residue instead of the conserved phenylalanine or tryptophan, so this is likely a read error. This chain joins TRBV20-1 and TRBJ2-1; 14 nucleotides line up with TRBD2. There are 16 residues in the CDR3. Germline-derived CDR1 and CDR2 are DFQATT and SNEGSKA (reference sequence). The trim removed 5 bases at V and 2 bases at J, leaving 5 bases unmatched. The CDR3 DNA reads TGCAGTGCTGGACTAGCGGGAGGTACAGCCTACAATGAGCAGTTCGTC. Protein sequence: CSAGLAGGTAYNEQFV.

The CDR3 loop reads CSVVGTGGPTEAFF. For the CDR3, the DNA is TGCAGCGTTGTCGGGACAGGGGGTCCCACTGAAGCTTTCTTT. The chain couples TRBV29-1 to TRBJ1-1; the match to TRBD1 covers 11 bases. The length of the CDR3 is 14 residues. Germline V gene lookup returns CDR1 SQVTM and CDR2 ANQGSEA. J was trimmed by 4 bases and V by 4 bases; bases with no gene match: 5.

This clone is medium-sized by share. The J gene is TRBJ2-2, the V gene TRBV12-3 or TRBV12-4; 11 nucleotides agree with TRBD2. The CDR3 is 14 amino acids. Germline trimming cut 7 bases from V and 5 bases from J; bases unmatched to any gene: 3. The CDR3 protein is CASKRLAGTGELFF. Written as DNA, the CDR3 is TGTGCCAGCAAGAGACTAGCGGGGACCGGGGAGCTGTTTTTT.

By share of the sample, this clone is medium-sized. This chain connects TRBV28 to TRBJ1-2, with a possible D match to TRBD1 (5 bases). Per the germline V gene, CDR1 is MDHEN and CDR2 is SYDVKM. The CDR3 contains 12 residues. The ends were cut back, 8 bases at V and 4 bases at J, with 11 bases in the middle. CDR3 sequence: CASWLGVYGYTF. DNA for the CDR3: TGTGCCAGCTGGTTGGGGGTCTATGGCTACACCTTC.

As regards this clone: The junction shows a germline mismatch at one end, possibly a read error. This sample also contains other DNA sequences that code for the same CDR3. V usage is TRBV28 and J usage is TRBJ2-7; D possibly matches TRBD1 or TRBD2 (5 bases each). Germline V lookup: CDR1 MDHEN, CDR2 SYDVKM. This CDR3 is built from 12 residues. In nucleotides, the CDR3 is TGTGCCAGTCTGCAAGGGACCTACGAGCAGTACTTT. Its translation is CASLQGTYEQYF.

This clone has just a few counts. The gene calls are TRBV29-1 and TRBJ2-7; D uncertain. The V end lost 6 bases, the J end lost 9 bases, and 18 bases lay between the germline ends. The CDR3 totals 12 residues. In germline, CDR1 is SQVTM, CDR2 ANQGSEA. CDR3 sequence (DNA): TGCAGCGTAAAGACGGACGCCCACGGGCAGTACTTC. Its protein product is CSVKTDAHGQYF.

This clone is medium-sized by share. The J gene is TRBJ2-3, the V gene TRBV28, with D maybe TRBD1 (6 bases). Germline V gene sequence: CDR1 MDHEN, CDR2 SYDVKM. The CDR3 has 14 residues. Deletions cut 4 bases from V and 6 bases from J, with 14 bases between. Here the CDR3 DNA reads TGTGCCAGCAGTTCCTTCATAAGGGGGGATACGCAGTATTTT. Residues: CASSSFIRGDTQYF.

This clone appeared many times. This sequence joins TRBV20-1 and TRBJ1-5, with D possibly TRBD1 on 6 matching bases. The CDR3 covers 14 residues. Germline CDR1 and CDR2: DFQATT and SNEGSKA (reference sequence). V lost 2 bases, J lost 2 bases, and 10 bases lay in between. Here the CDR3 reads CSARFGGGNQPQHF. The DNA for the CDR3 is TGCAGTGCTAGATTTGGGGGCGGCAATCAGCCCCAGCATTTT.